This T cell receptor (beta chain) was identified in a study of blood T cell repertoires in COVID-19. CDR1 is SGHNT, CDR2 YENEEA, per germline. Trimming shortened V by 1 base and J by 2 bases, and 9 bases separated the two germline ends. This CDR3 has 15 amino acids. The repertoire was sequenced with immunoSEQ multiplex PCR; TCRdb's copy has only in-frame clones and lacks some. The sample includes roughly 15,000 clones, around 88% of them seen just once. Sequencing was done on a sample of peripheral blood. The source of this sequence is a human donor with active COVID-19. The donor label of this sample is uncertain. This chain connects TRBV11-3 to TRBJ2-1; D may be TRBD2 (6 bases). CDR3 residues: CASSLVSGAYNEQFF. The DNA for the CDR3 is TGTGCCAGCAGCTTAGTTAGCGGAGCCTACAATGAGCAGTTCTTC. Drawing the rest from reference TRBV11-3 and TRBJ2-1, the complete variable domain is EAGVVQSPRYKIIEKKQPVAFWCNPISGHNTLYWYLQNLGQGPELLIRYENEEAVDDSQLPKDRFSAERLKGVDSTLKIQPAELGDSAVYLCASSLVSGAYNEQFFGPGTRLTVL.